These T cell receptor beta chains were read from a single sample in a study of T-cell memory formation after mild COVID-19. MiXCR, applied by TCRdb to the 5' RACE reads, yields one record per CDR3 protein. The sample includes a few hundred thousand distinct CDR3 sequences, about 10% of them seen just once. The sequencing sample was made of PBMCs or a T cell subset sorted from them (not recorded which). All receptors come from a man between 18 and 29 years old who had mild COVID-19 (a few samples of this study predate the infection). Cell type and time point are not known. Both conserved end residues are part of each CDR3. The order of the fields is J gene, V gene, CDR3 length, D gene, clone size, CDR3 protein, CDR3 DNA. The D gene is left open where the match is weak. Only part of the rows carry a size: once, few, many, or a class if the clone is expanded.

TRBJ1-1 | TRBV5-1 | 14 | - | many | CASSSQGGNTEAFF | TGCGCCAGCAGCTCGCAGGGCGGCAACACTGAAGCTTTCTTT
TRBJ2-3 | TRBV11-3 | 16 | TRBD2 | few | CASSLRPSGGSVTQYF | TGTGCCAGCAGCTTACGTCCTAGCGGGGGGTCGGTTACGCAGTATTTT
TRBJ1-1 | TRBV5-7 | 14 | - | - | CASSSFGGVTEAFF | TGTGCCAGCAGCTCGTTCGGGGGTGTGACTGAAGCTTTCTTT
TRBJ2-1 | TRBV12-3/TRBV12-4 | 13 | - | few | CASSPSSPFEQFF | TGTGCCAGCAGTCCCTCTAGCCCCTTTGAGCAGTTCTTC
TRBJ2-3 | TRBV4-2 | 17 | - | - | CASSQVPGGPSTDTQYF | TGTGCCAGCAGCCAAGTCCCCGGGGGGCCTAGCACAGATACGCAGTATTTT
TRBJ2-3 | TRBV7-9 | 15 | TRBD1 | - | CASTPGQGPGDTQYF | TGTGCCAGTACCCCGGGACAGGGGCCCGGGGATACGCAGTATTTT
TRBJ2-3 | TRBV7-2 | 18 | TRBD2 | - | CASSLRVPAGGSTDTQYF | TGTGCCAGCAGCTTAAGGGTCCCGGCGGGGGGCTCCACAGATACGCAGTATTTT
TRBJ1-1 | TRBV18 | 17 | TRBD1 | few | CASSPLRTGVGGTEAFF | TGTGCCAGCTCACCACTACGGACAGGGGTAGGAGGCACTGAAGCTTTCTTT
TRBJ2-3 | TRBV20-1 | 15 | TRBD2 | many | CSARRGSGGGEAQYF | TGCAGTGCTCGCCGTGGTAGCGGGGGGGGAGAGGCGCAGTATTTT
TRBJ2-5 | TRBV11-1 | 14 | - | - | CASSIGPAGETQYF | TGTGCCAGCAGCATTGGACCTGCGGGGGAGACCCAGTACTTC
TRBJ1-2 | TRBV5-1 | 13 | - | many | CASSQEGGEGYTF | TGCGCCAGCAGCCAGGAAGGGGGTGAAGGCTACACCTTC
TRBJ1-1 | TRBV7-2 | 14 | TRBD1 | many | CASTMRTGNTEAFF | TGTGCCAGCACCATGAGGACAGGGAACACTGAAGCTTTCTTT
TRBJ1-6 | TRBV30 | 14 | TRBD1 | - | CAWSGTGGNSPLHF | TGTGCCTGGAGTGGAACAGGGGGAAATTCACCCCTCCACTTT
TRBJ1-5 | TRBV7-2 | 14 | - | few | CASGSRGGHQPQHF | TGTGCCAGCGGGTCCCGGGGAGGTCATCAGCCCCAGCATTTT
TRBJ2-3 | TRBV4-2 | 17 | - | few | CASSQDPRGGSTDTQYF | TGTGCCAGCAGCCAAGATCCTCGGGGTGGGAGCACAGATACGCAGTATTTT
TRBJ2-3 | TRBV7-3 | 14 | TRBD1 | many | CASSFGTGPDTQYF | TGTGCCAGCAGCTTCGGGACAGGGCCAGATACGCAGTATTTT
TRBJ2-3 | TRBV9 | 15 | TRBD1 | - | CASSVASAGGDTQYF | TGTGCCAGCAGCGTAGCTTCCGCAGGGGGAGATACGCAGTATTTT
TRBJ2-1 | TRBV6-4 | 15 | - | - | CASGAPGTSINEQFF | TGTGCCAGCGGGGCCCCCGGGACTTCAATTAATGAGCAGTTCTTC
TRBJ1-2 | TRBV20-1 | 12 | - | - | CSARGERYGYTF | TGCAGTGCTAGGGGGGAGAGGTATGGCTACACCTTC
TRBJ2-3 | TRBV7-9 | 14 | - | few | CASSLATDTDTQYF | TGTGCCAGCAGCTTAGCGACAGACACAGATACGCAGTATTTT
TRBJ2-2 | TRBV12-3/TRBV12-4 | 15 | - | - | CASSPPMGKAGELFF | TGTGCCAGCAGTCCCCCTATGGGGAAGGCCGGGGAGCTGTTTTTT
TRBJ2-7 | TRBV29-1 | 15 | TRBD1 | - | CSVEVPGQGSYEQYF | TGCAGCGTTGAAGTTCCGGGACAGGGCTCCTACGAGCAGTACTTC
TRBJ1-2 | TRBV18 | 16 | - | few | CASSPTGASTNYGYTF | TGTGCCAGCTCACCAACCGGCGCCTCTACTAACTATGGCTACACCTTC
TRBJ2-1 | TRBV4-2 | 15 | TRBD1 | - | CASSRGQGSYNEQFF | TGTGCCAGCAGCCGAGGACAGGGCTCCTACAATGAGCAGTTCTTC
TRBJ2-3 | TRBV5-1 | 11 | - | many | CASSFKDTQYF | TGCGCCAGCAGCTTCAAAGATACGCAGTATTTT
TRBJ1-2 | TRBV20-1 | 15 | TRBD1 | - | CSARASRDRVHGYTF | TGCAGTGCTAGAGCCTCCCGGGACAGGGTTCATGGCTACACCTTC
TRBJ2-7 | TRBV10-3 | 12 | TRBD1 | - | CASAGTAYEQYF | TGTGCCAGCGCCGGGACAGCTTACGAGCAGTACTTC
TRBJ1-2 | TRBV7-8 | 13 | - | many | CASSPGTNSGYTF | TGTGCCAGCAGCCCCGGGACAAATAGTGGCTACACCTTC
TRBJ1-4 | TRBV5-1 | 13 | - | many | CASSQSGVEKLFF | TGCGCCAGCAGCCAGTCAGGGGTAGAAAAACTGTTTTTT
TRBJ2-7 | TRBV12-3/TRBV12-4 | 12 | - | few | CATSASGYEQYF | TGTGCCACCTCGGCATCCGGCTACGAGCAGTACTTC
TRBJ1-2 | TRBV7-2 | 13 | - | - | CASRLQGPYGYTF | TGTGCCAGCCGACTTCAGGGCCCCTATGGCTACACCTTC